What follows are 25 T cell receptor beta chains derived from one specimen sequenced in a study of blood T cell repertoires in COVID-19 (dated by TCRdb to about 2020). Receptor libraries were prepared by the immunoSEQ multiplex PCR assay. Sourced from immuneACCESS, this table was stored by TCRdb with only in-frame sequences that have V and J called. A share of the clones is absent; for the studies checked, an unresolved V gene accounts for under half, and the remainder has no known explanation. The sample table holds about 36,000 clones, of which 90% were seen once. The ten largest clones represent around 5% of the sample. The specimen sequenced was peripheral blood. The receptors stem from a human donor in a cohort sampled during active COVID-19.

The chain carries TRBV5-4 and TRBJ2-7; D perhaps matches TRBD2 (5 bases). Trimming shortened V by 3 bases and J by 3 bases, and 16 bases separated the two germline ends. The CDR3 length is 15 residues. The germline gives CDR1 SGHNT, CDR2 YYREEE (reference sequence). The CDR3: CASSWTPLLFYEQYF. As DNA, the CDR3 is TGTGCCAGCAGCTGGACTCCACTACTTTTCTACGAGCAGTACTTC.

The chain recombines TRBV7-2 with TRBJ2-7; a weak D match, TRBD2 (6 bases). Trimming left V 5 bases short and J 5 bases short, with 19 bases between. Germline assignment: CDR1 SGHTA and CDR2 FQGNSA. The CDR3 totals 15 residues. CDR3 DNA sequence: TGTGCCAGCAGCCAGTCTTGGGGAGGTGGTAACGAGCAGTACTTC. This gives the protein CASSQSWGGGNEQYF.

This chain joins TRBV28 and TRBJ1-4, with unresolved D. With 6 bases removed from V and 0 bases from J, the gap between germline ends came to 11 bases. This CDR3 has 15 amino acids. Germline V gene data show CDR1 as MDHEN and CDR2 as SYDVKM. The CDR3 region has the DNA TGTGCCAGCAGCCCCCCCATTGCAACTAATGAAAAACTGTTTTTT. Its translation is CASSPPIATNEKLFF.

The chain employs TRBV5-1 and TRBJ2-1; the D gene is possibly TRBD2 (6 bases). Trimming removed 2 bases from V and 10 bases from J, with 7 bases in between. The CDR3 runs to 11 residues. The V gene's germline CDR1 is SGHRS and CDR2 YFSETQ. Here the CDR3 DNA reads TGCGCCAGCAGCTTCCGGGAGGAGCAGTTCTTC. Translated: CASSFREEQFF.

The chain links TRBV30 to TRBJ1-4; tentatively, D is TRBD1 (6 bases). The CDR3 covers 14 residues. CDR1 GTSNPN and CDR2 SVGIG come from the germline V gene (reference sequence). V lost 3 bases and J lost 7, with 15 bases in between. The CDR3 DNA follows: TGTGCCTGGAGCCGGGGGGCCGATGGTGAAAAACTGTTTTTT. Protein product: CAWSRGADGEKLFF.

The V gene is TRBV5-4, the J gene TRBJ2-1; weak D call: TRBD2 (6 bases). Germline CDR1 and CDR2: SGHNT and YYREEE (reference sequence). The length of the CDR3 is 18 residues. V was trimmed by 3 bases and J by 4 bases, leaving 23 bases between them. CDR3 sequence: CASSYGTVARSQYNEQFF. CDR3 sequence (DNA): TGTGCCAGCAGCTACGGGACTGTCGCAAGGAGCCAATACAATGAGCAGTTCTTC.

The rearrangement links TRBV18 to TRBJ1-4; D is perhaps TRBD1 (6 bases). Germline V gene sequence: CDR1 KGHSH, CDR2 LQKENI. This CDR3 is built from 16 residues. Trimming left V 3 bases short and J 0 bases short, with 11 bases between. CDR3 sequence: CASSPGTPATNEKLFF. The CDR3 nucleotides are TGTGCCAGCTCACCCGGGACACCCGCAACTAATGAAAAACTGTTTTTT.

The rearrangement joins TRBV19 to TRBJ2-5; 13 nucleotides agree with TRBD2. The CDR3 extends over 16 amino acids. Trimming took 4 bases from V and 3 from J; bases not matched to a gene: 5. Germline assignment: CDR1 LNHDA and CDR2 SQIVND (reference sequence). The CDR3 spells CASSSGTSGTKETQYF. The CDR3 bases are TGTGCCAGTAGTAGCGGGACTAGCGGGACCAAAGAGACCCAGTACTTC.

V usage is TRBV1 and J usage is TRBJ2-7; the table calls TRBD2, which could not be checked here. TRBV1 is a recognized pseudogene. The CDR3 is 14 residues long. DNA of the CDR3: TGCACCAGCAGCCGAGACCCCGGGGGATACGAGCAGTACTTC. Protein sequence: CTSSRDPGGYEQYF.

The chain has TRBV30 and TRBJ1-6; D ambiguous. Germline V gene data show CDR1 as GTSNPN and CDR2 as SVGIG (reference sequence). The ends were cut back, 3 bases at V and 7 bases at J, with 13 bases in the middle. This CDR3 region has 14 residues. CDR3 in DNA: TGTGCCTGGAGGGAAGGTTCGGGGAATTCACCCCTCCACTTT. Translation gives CAWREGSGNSPLHF.

The chain couples TRBV7-9 to TRBJ2-7; 9 bases are shared with TRBD1. Germline assignment: CDR1 SEHNR and CDR2 FQNEAQ (reference sequence). This CDR3 spans 14 amino acids. With V trimmed by 3 bases and J by 3 bases, 3 bases remained unmatched. The CDR3 nucleotides are TGTGCCAGCAGCTTCCGGGACAGGGACTACGAGCAGTACTTC. Residues: CASSFRDRDYEQYF.

The chain employs TRBV7-2 and TRBJ1-3; 9 nucleotides line up with TRBD1. The germline CDR1 and CDR2 sequences are SGHTA and FQGNSA. The ends lost 1 base at V and 2 bases at J; junction bases unmatched: 0. The CDR3 extends over 15 amino acids. CDR3 bases: TGTGCCAGCAGCTTAGACAGGGGGCCTGGAAACACCATATATTTT. It yields the protein CASSLDRGPGNTIYF.

V gene TRBV7-3 combines with J gene TRBJ2-7; the D gene is possibly TRBD2 (6 bases). With 4 bases removed from V and 0 bases from J, the gap between germline ends came to 13 bases. This CDR3 is 15 amino acids long. Germline lookup yields CDR1 SGHTA and CDR2 FQGTGA. The CDR3 sequence: CASSSRVGSSYEQYF. The CDR3 DNA is TGTGCCAGCAGCTCCCGCGTCGGGAGCTCCTACGAGCAGTACTTC.

The V and J genes are TRBV3-1 (or the pseudogene TRBV3-2) and TRBJ1-2; D unclear. The CDR3 runs 13 residues. Germline-derived CDR1 and CDR2 are LGHDT and YNNKEL (reference sequence). The V end lost 1 base, the J end lost 7 bases, and 10 bases lay between the germline ends. CDR3 residues: CASSQVRLGGYTF. CDR3 in DNA: TGTGCCAGCAGCCAAGTGAGGTTGGGTGGCTACACCTTC.

The chain combines TRBV6-5 with TRBJ2-2; no clear D gene. The CDR3 runs to 16 residues. Trimming pared 4 bases from V and 1 base from J, leaving 13 bases between. The germline V gene encodes CDR1 MNHEY and CDR2 SVGAGI. The CDR3 spells CASSSPGRRNTGELFF. In DNA form, the CDR3 reads TGTGCCAGCAGTTCCCCGGGTAGGAGGAACACCGGGGAGCTGTTTTTT.

The chain employs TRBV28 and TRBJ1-5; perhaps TRBD1 as D (5 bases). V was pared by 4 bases and J by 3 bases, with 13 bases between. This CDR3 is built from 15 residues. Germline assignment: CDR1 MDHEN and CDR2 SYDVKM. The CDR3 sequence: CASSSGGGVNQPQHF. The CDR3 DNA is TGTGCCAGCAGTTCCGGGGGTGGCGTCAATCAGCCCCAGCATTTT. Together with reference TRBV28 and TRBJ1-5, the CDR3 gives the full variable domain: DVKVTQSSRYLVKRTGEKVFLECVQDMDHENMFWYRQDPGLGLRLIYFSYDVKMKEKGDIPEGYSVSREKKERFSLILESASTNQTSMYLCASSSGGGVNQPQHFGDGTRLSIL.

CDR3 bases: TGTGCCAGCAGTTTGACACAGTACGAGCAGTACTTC. It specifies CASSLTQYEQYF. The chain couples TRBV28 to TRBJ2-7; D gene ambiguous. The CDR3 sequence is 12 residues long. Germline-derived CDR1 and CDR2 are MDHEN and SYDVKM. V shed 3 bases and J shed 4 bases, with 7 bases lying between them.

The gene calls are TRBV6-5 and TRBJ2-7; 9 positions match TRBD1. CDR3 size: 14 residues. CDR1 MNHEY and CDR2 SVGAGI come from the germline V gene. With V trimmed by 4 bases and J by 5 bases, 6 bases remained unmatched. The CDR3 bases are TGTGCCAGCAGTTCTCGGACAGGGGATAACGAGCAGTACTTC. Protein product: CASSSRTGDNEQYF.

The chain employs TRBV6-6 and TRBJ2-7; D may be TRBD1 (6 bases). There are 11 residues in the CDR3. Germline CDR1 MNHNY, CDR2 SVGAGI (reference sequence). V lost 2 bases to trimming and J lost 7 bases, with 6 bases between them. The CDR3 reads CASSYTGEQYF. CDR3 DNA sequence: TGTGCCAGCAGTTACACAGGGGAGCAGTACTTC.

The gene calls are TRBV30 and TRBJ2-5; possibly TRBD1 for D (6 bases). The V end lost 8 bases, the J end lost 4 bases, and 11 bases lay between the germline ends. The CDR3 sequence is 11 residues long. Germline CDR1 and CDR2: GTSNPN and SVGIG (reference sequence). The CDR3, as DNA: TGTGCCAGCAGGGGCCGAGAGACCCAGTACTTC. Amino acids: CASRGRETQYF.

This clone was observed a single time. J is TRBJ1-1 and V is TRBV28; no definite D call. The CDR3 consists of 18 residues. V was pared by 1 base and J by 0 bases, with 18 bases between. Germline V lookup: CDR1 MDHEN, CDR2 SYDVKM. The CDR3 coding sequence is TGTGCCAGCAGTTTATTAGTGGTAGGGCGGGCACTGAACACTGAAGCTTTCTTT. Translation: CASSLLVVGRALNTEAFF.

The V call is TRBV5-1, the J call TRBJ2-1; TRBD1 matches 10 bases. The germline CDR1 and CDR2 sequences are SGHRS and YFSETQ. V trimming: 4 bases; J trimming: 6 bases; junction bases outside the gene matches: 4. This CDR3 is built from 14 residues. The CDR3 loop is CASSGTGEANEQFF. For the CDR3, the DNA is TGCGCCAGCAGCGGGACAGGGGAGGCCAATGAGCAGTTCTTC.

The V call is TRBV5-1, the J call TRBJ1-5, with TRBD1 identical over 8 bases. Trimming cost V 2 bases and J 4 bases; bases outside gene matches: 2. The CDR3 covers 14 residues. Germline CDR1 is SGHRS and CDR2 is YFSETQ. Written as DNA, the CDR3 is TGCGCCAGCAGCTTTGGACAGGGAAATCAGCCCCAGCATTTT. Its translation is CASSFGQGNQPQHF.

J is TRBJ2-3 and V is TRBV24-1; TRBD1 matches 8 bases. V lost 5 bases to trimming and J lost 5 bases; unmatched junction nucleotides: 5. The CDR3 has 14 amino acids. Germline V lookup: CDR1 KGHDR, CDR2 SFDVKD. CDR3 in amino acids: CATSGTGKGDTQYF. CDR3 nucleotide sequence: TGTGCCACCAGTGGGACAGGGAAGGGAGATACGCAGTATTTT.

The chain recombines TRBV27 with TRBJ2-2; D not resolved. This CDR3 region has 13 residues. V shed 4 bases and J shed 7 bases, with 10 bases lying between them. Germline V gene sequence: CDR1 MNHEY, CDR2 SMNVEV (reference sequence). The CDR3 nucleotides are TGTGCCAGCAGTTCACCGCCCTACGGGGAGCTGTTTTTT. This sequence encodes CASSSPPYGELFF.